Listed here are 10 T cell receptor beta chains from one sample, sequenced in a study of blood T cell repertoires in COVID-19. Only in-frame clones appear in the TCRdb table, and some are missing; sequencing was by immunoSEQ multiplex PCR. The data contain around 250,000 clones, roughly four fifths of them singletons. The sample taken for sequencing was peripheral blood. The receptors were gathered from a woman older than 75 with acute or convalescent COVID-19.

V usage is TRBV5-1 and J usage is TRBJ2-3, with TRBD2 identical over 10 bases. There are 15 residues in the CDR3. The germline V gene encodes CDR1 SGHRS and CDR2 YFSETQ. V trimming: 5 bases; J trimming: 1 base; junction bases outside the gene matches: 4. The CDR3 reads CASRLAGDGTDTQYF. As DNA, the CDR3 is TGCGCCAGCAGGCTAGCGGGAGATGGCACAGATACGCAGTATTTT.

CDR3 region: CASRPTGGLPEAFF. For the CDR3, the DNA is TGTGCCAGCAGACCGACAGGGGGCCTCCCTGAAGCTTTCTTT. The rearrangement links TRBV6-5 to TRBJ1-1; 10 bases line up with TRBD1. V trimming: 6 bases; J trimming: 6 bases; junction bases outside the gene matches: 7. CDR1 and CDR2 (germline): MNHEY, SVGAGI. This CDR3 is 14 amino acids long.

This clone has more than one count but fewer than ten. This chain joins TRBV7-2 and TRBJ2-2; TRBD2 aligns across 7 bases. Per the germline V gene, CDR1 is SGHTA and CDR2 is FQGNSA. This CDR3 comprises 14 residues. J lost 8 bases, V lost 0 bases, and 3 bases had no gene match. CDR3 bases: TGTGCCAGCAGCTTAGCGAGCGGGAAGGGGGAGCTGTTTTTT. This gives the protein CASSLASGKGELFF.

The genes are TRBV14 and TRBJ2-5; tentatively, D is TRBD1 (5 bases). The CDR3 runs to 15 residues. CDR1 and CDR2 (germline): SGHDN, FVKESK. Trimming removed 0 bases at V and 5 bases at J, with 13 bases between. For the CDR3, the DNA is TGTGCCAGCAGCCAAGATCGCAGCAGGGTGGAGACCCAGTACTTC. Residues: CASSQDRSRVETQYF.

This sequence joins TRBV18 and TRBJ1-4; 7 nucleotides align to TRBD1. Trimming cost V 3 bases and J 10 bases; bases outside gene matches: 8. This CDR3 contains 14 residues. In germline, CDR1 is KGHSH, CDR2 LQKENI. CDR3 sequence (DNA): TGTGCCAGCTCACCCCCGGAAAGGACAGGAAAACTGTTTTTT. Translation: CASSPPERTGKLFF. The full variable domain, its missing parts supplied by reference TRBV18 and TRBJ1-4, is NAGVMQNPRHLVRRRGQEARLRCSPMKGHSHVYWYRQLPEEGLKFMVYLQKENIIDESGMPKERFSAEFPKEGPSILRIQQVVRGDSAAYFCASSPPERTGKLFFGSGTQLSVL.

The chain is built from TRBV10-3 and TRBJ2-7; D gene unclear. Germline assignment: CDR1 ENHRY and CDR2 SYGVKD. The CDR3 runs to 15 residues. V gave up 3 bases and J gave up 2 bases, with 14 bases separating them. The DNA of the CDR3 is TGTGCCATCAGTGATCAAACTTTTTCTACCTACGAGCAGTACTTC. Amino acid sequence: CAISDQTFSTYEQYF.

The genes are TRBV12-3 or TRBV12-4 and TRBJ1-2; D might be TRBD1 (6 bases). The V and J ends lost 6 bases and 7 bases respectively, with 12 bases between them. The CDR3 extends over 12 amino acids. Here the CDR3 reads CASSANRVGYTF. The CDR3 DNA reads TGTGCCAGCAGCGCAAACAGGGTTGGCTACACCTTC.

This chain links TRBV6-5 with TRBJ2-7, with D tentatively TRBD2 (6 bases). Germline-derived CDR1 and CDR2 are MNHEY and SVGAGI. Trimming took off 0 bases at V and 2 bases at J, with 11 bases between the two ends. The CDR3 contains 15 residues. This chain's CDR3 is CASSYSWGETYEQYF. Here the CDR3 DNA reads TGTGCCAGCAGTTACTCATGGGGGGAAACCTACGAGCAGTACTTC.

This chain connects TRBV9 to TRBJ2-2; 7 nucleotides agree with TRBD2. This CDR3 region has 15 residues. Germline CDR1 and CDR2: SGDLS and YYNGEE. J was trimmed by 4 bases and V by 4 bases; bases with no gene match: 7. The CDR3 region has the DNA TGTGCCAGCAGCCTGCGGGAGCCGGGCACCGGGGAGCTGTTTTTT. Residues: CASSLREPGTGELFF.

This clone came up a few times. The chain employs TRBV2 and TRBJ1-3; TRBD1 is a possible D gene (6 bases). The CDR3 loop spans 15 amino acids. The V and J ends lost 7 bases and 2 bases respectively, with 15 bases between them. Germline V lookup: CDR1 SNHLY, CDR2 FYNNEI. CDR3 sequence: CASNGDRSAGNTIYF. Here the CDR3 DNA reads TGTGCCAGCAATGGTGACAGGTCGGCTGGAAACACCATATATTTT.